What follows are 30 T cell receptor beta chains derived from one specimen sequenced in a study of blood T cells in healthy people across ages. A second PCR, run for roughly 7 to 12 cycles, used a sample-barcoded 5' primer plus a J-beta primer mix. TCRdb reanalysed the 5' RACE reads using MiXCR and keeps one entry per CDR3 protein. The sample gives some 1,800,000 distinct CDR3 sequences, roughly two fifths of which show up once; 20% to 25% is in the top ten. Sequencing input: blood. The receptors shown here come from a human donor in good health.

A few counts support this clonotype. This chain links TRBV11-2 with TRBJ2-1; 11 bases agree with TRBD2. Germline-derived CDR1 and CDR2 are SGHAT and FQNNGV. V shed 1 base, J shed 0 bases, and the junction held 5 bases outside the gene matches. The CDR3 loop spans 18 amino acids. CDR3 nucleotides: TGTGCCAGCAGCTTAGTCCTAGCGGGGGGCCTCTCCTACAATGAGCAGTTCTTC. It encodes CASSLVLAGGLSYNEQFF. Variable domain in full (rest from reference TRBV11-2 and TRBJ2-1): EAGVAQSPRYKIIEKRQSVAFWCNPISGHATLYWYQQILGQGPKLLIQFQNNGVVDDSQLPKDRFSAERLKGVDSTLKIQPAKLEDSAVYLCASSLVLAGGLSYNEQFFGPGTRLTVL.

This clonotype was recorded a few times. The chain employs TRBV7-2 and TRBJ2-1; D might be TRBD2 (5 bases). CDR3 length: 12 amino acids. Germline assignment: CDR1 SGHTA and CDR2 FQGNSA. V dropped 1 base and J dropped 10 bases, with 8 bases sitting between them. This chain's CDR3 is CASSLDRREQFF. CDR3 nucleotides: TGTGCCAGCAGCTTAGATCGGAGGGAGCAGTTCTTC.

This chain links TRBV11-2 with TRBJ2-7; the match to TRBD1 covers 9 bases. CDR1 and CDR2 (germline): SGHAT, FQNNGV. CDR3 length: 12 amino acids. V gave up 5 bases and J gave up 6 bases; unmatched junction bases: 2. CDR3 nucleotide sequence: TGTGCCAGCAGCCCACAGGGGGCCGAGCAGTACTTC. Translated, it gives CASSPQGAEQYF.

V is TRBV27 and J is TRBJ1-6; D possibly corresponds to TRBD1 (5 bases). The V gene lost 6 bases and the J gene lost 9 bases, with 21 bases spanning the gap. The CDR3 sequence is 16 residues long. The germline V gene encodes CDR1 MNHEY and CDR2 SMNVEV (reference sequence). Written as DNA, the CDR3 is TGTGCCAGCAGCCTAAACCACGGGACCTTGGGTTCACCCCTCCACTTT. Translation: CASSLNHGTLGSPLHF.

This chain uses TRBV5-1 with TRBJ1-4; the D gene is possibly TRBD1 (5 bases). The germline gives CDR1 SGHRS, CDR2 YFSETQ. The V gene lost 4 bases and the J gene lost 4 bases, with 11 bases spanning the gap. The CDR3 length is 14 residues. CDR3 bases: TGCGCCAGCAGCGACGACAGAGATAATGAAAAACTGTTTTTT. It encodes CASSDDRDNEKLFF.

CDR3 DNA: TGTGCCAGCTCACCGATGGAACAGGCCGAGCAGTACTTC. Its protein is CASSPMEQAEQYF. The chain joins TRBV18 to TRBJ2-7; D may be TRBD1 (5 bases). Germline CDR1 KGHSH, CDR2 LQKENI. Trimming took 3 bases from V and 6 from J, leaving 12 bases between them. CDR3 length equals 13 residues.

This clonotype is a singleton in its sample. V and J are TRBV4-1 and TRBJ1-2; 8 nucleotides line up with TRBD1. Per germline, CDR1 MGHRA and CDR2 YSYEKL. J lost 8 bases, V lost 2 bases, and 16 bases had no gene match. CDR3 length: 17 amino acids. CDR3 protein: CASSQLHTNRGSGGYTF. The CDR3 coding sequence is TGCGCCAGCAGCCAACTCCATACGAACAGGGGGTCGGGGGGCTACACCTTC.

This clonotype was seen a few times. The chain employs TRBV20-1 and TRBJ2-5, with 8 bases matching TRBD1. CDR1 is DFQATT and CDR2 is SNEGSKA in the germline V gene (reference sequence). This CDR3 region has 14 residues. V lost 3 bases, J lost 0 bases, and 3 bases stayed unmatched. Here the CDR3 reads CSARYRGYQETQYF. CDR3 DNA sequence: TGCAGTGCTAGGTACAGGGGGTACCAAGAGACCCAGTACTTC.

This clonotype was seen many times. The genes are TRBV11-2 and TRBJ2-2, with D hard to call. Germline V CDR1 and CDR2: SGHAT, FQNNGV. Trimming cost V 4 bases and J 2 bases, with 5 bases left between them. There are 13 residues in the CDR3. CDR3 protein: CASSSLNTGELFF. CDR3 in DNA: TGTGCCAGCAGCTCCCTCAACACCGGGGAGCTGTTTTTT.

The gene calls are TRBV27 and TRBJ2-3, with 9 bases lining up with TRBD2. Looked up from germline, CDR1 is MNHEY and CDR2 is SMNVEV (reference sequence). This CDR3 region has 15 residues. V trimming: 2 bases; J trimming: 4 bases; junction bases outside the gene matches: 4. The CDR3 sequence: CASSLDGGGADTQYF. The DNA of the CDR3 is TGTGCCAGCAGTTTAGACGGCGGGGGGGCAGATACGCAGTATTTT.

Ten or more counts support this clonotype. The chain couples TRBV6-6 to TRBJ1-1; D may be TRBD1 (6 bases). The ends were cut back, 5 bases at V and 2 bases at J, with 12 bases in the middle. The CDR3 has 14 amino acids. In germline, CDR1 is MNHNY, CDR2 SVGAGI (reference sequence). The DNA of the CDR3 is TGTGCCAGCAGTCTACAGGGCAGTAACACTGAAGCTTTCTTT. Translating it yields CASSLQGSNTEAFF.

V is TRBV15 and J is TRBJ2-1; D is tentatively TRBD1 or TRBD2 (6 bases each). V dropped 1 base and J dropped 7 bases, with 11 bases sitting between them. The CDR3 totals 14 residues. In germline, CDR1 is LNHNV, CDR2 YYDKDF (reference sequence). The CDR3 protein is CATSRVPGANEQFF. Here the CDR3 DNA reads TGTGCCACCAGCAGAGTCCCGGGGGCAAATGAGCAGTTCTTC.

This clonotype was recorded once. The J gene is TRBJ1-4, the V gene TRBV4-3, with 7 bases fitting TRBD1. This CDR3 contains 15 residues. The V segment lost 3 bases and the J segment 5 bases; nucleotides outside the gene matches: 6. Germline CDR1 LGHNA, CDR2 YSLEER. The CDR3 protein is CASSQDRSLNEKLFF. CDR3 nucleotides: TGCGCCAGCAGCCAGGACAGGAGCCTGAATGAAAAACTGTTTTTT.

The genes are TRBV12-3 or TRBV12-4 and TRBJ1-2; D call uncertain. The CDR3 length is 14 residues. Trimming shortened V by 2 bases and J by 8 bases, and 15 bases separated the two germline ends. The CDR3 here is CASSLYAGVQGYTF. The CDR3, as DNA: TGTGCCAGCAGTTTATACGCAGGCGTACAGGGCTACACCTTC.

This clonotype was picked up a small number of times. The V gene is TRBV11-2, the J gene TRBJ1-2; 9 bases align to TRBD1. The V segment lost 6 bases and the J segment 3 bases; nucleotides outside the gene matches: 8. CDR3 size: 15 residues. Germline CDR1 SGHAT, CDR2 FQNNGV. For the CDR3, the DNA is TGTGCCAGCAGTTCCTCGGGACAGGGTTACTATGGCTACACCTTC. This codes for CASSSSGQGYYGYTF.

CDR3 nucleotides: TGCGCCAGCAGCCAAGATTTTTTTGGAGCAGTTGAGGTCCACAATGAGCAGTTCTTC. Its translation is CASSQDFFGAVEVHNEQFF. The V and J genes are TRBV4-3 and TRBJ2-1, with D unresolved. Trimming removed 0 bases at V and 5 bases at J, with 23 bases between. Germline V CDR1 and CDR2: LGHNA, YSLEER. This CDR3 contains 19 residues.

This clonotype was seen a few times. The chain uses TRBV5-1 and TRBJ2-3; D remains ambiguous. The CDR3 is 14 amino acids. From germline, CDR1 is SGHRS and CDR2 YFSETQ. V was shortened by 2 bases and J by 4 bases, with 11 bases between the two germline ends. The CDR3 protein is CASSFSESADTQYF. As DNA, the CDR3 is TGCGCCAGCAGCTTCAGCGAAAGCGCAGATACGCAGTATTTT.

The chain combines TRBV6-5 with TRBJ1-1, with D hard to call. Germline V gene data show CDR1 as MNHEY and CDR2 as SVGAGI. The CDR3 sequence is 15 residues long. V lost 0 bases and J 8 bases, leaving 16 bases between the germline ends. This CDR3 is CASSYSIVGSREAFF. Written as DNA, the CDR3 is TGTGCCAGCAGTTACTCAATTGTCGGGTCCAGGGAAGCTTTCTTT.

The rearrangement uses TRBV10-3 and TRBJ1-1; 7 positions agree with TRBD1. Germline V gene data show CDR1 as ENHRY and CDR2 as SYGVKD. Unmatched junction bases numbered 3, after V lost 7 bases and J lost 1 base. CDR3 length: 13 amino acids. The CDR3 region has the DNA TGTGCCATCAAAGGACAGGAGAACACTGAAGCTTTCTTT. This codes for CAIKGQENTEAFF.

In its sample, this clonotype was seen many times. V usage is TRBV7-2 and J usage is TRBJ2-7, with 13 bases aligning to TRBD2. In germline, CDR1 is SGHTA, CDR2 FQGNSA. Trimming removed 2 bases from V and 2 bases from J; junction bases left unmatched: 0. CDR3 size: 15 residues. CDR3 nucleotide sequence: TGTGCCAGCAGCTTAACTAGCGGGGGGGCCTACGAGCAGTACTTC. This translates into CASSLTSGGAYEQYF.

This clonotype appeared a few times. The gene calls are TRBV7-9 and TRBJ2-5; D is perhaps TRBD1 or TRBD2 (5 bases each). CDR1 is SEHNR and CDR2 is FQNEAQ in the germline V gene (reference sequence). This CDR3 is 16 amino acids long. Trimming cost V 4 bases and J 4 bases, with 19 bases left between them. CDR3 loop: CASSSTWRGDGETQYF. The CDR3 DNA reads as TGTGCCAGCAGCTCCACCTGGAGAGGGGATGGAGAGACCCAGTACTTC.

The table lists this clonotype with many counts. This chain uses TRBV7-2 with TRBJ2-5, with TRBD2 identical over 13 bases. V was pared by 4 bases and J by 2 bases, with 1 base of the junction left unmatched. The CDR3 runs 15 residues. From germline, CDR1 is SGHTA and CDR2 FQGNSA. The CDR3 loop reads CASSSTSGGQETQYF. As DNA, the CDR3 is TGTGCCAGCAGCTCGACTAGCGGGGGGCAAGAGACCCAGTACTTC.

This clonotype has more than one count but fewer than ten. This chain uses TRBV6-2 or TRBV6-3 with TRBJ1-5, with 8 positions matching TRBD1. With V trimmed by 5 bases and J by 0 bases, 21 bases remained unmatched. Germline V gene lookup returns CDR1 MNHEY and CDR2 SVGEGT. The CDR3 totals 21 residues. The CDR3 loop reads CASSPHLRTGSGGYSNQPQHF. CDR3 nucleotide sequence: TGTGCCAGCAGTCCCCATTTACGGACAGGGAGCGGAGGATATAGCAATCAGCCCCAGCATTTT.

This clonotype has only a few counts. The rearrangement uses TRBV5-6 and TRBJ2-7, with TRBD2 as a possible D gene (5 bases). CDR3 length: 16 amino acids. V lost 1 base to trimming and J lost 1 base, with 15 bases between them. CDR1 and CDR2 (germline): SGHDT, YYEEEE. CDR3 residues: CASSLTGSGSSYEQYF. The CDR3, as DNA: TGTGCCAGCAGCTTGACGGGATCCGGGTCTTCCTACGAGCAGTACTTC.

Remarks on this clonotype: The junction departs from the called germline gene at one end, perhaps through a read error. The chain carries TRBV29-1 and TRBJ2-6; 7 nucleotides line up with TRBD1. The germline gives CDR1 SQVTM, CDR2 ANQGSEA. CDR3 size: 17 residues. CDR3 sequence reads: CSVEVTGVRSGANVRTF. In DNA, the CDR3 is TGCAGCGTTGAAGTCACAGGGGTCCGCTCTGGGGCCAACGTCCGGACTTTC.

J is TRBJ1-6 and V is TRBV27, with TRBD1 identical over 7 bases. V gave up 6 bases and J gave up 12 bases; unmatched junction bases: 11. The V gene's germline CDR1 is MNHEY and CDR2 SMNVEV (reference sequence). CDR3 size: 14 residues. The CDR3 region has the DNA TGTGCCAGCAGGCGGGACTCCCGACAGGGACCCCTCCACTTT. Its protein is CASRRDSRQGPLHF.

This clonotype was picked up a small number of times. V is TRBV6-5 and J is TRBJ2-7; 9 bases fit TRBD2. The end of the DNA fits TRBJ2-5 better, so the J call may be wrong. Germline V gene data show CDR1 as MNHEY and CDR2 as SVGAGI. The CDR3 has 14 amino acids. CDR3 loop: CASSTLGLAETQYF. The CDR3, as DNA: TGTGCCAGCAGCACGCTGGGACTAGCTGAGACCCAGTACTTC.

In regard to this clonotype: Just one base apart from a much larger clone, this may be a read error. The chain joins TRBV5-1 to TRBJ2-7; tentative D call: TRBD2 (6 bases). Germline assignment: CDR1 SGHRS and CDR2 YFSETQ. The CDR3 is 14 amino acids. In nucleotides, the CDR3 is TGCGCCGGCAGCTTCGGGGGACTCTCCTACGAGCAGTACTTC. This sequence encodes CAGSFGGLSYEQYF.

The chain couples TRBV2 to TRBJ1-2; no reliable D call. Germline CDR1 reads SNHLY; CDR2 reads FYNNEI. The CDR3 length is 15 residues. V gave up 7 bases and J gave up 0 bases, with 15 bases separating them. CDR3 protein: CASTHATIPNYGYTF. CDR3 coding DNA: TGTGCCAGCACCCACGCGACCATACCTAACTATGGCTACACCTTC.

This rearrangement joins TRBV6-6 to TRBJ2-1; 7 bases are a match to TRBD1. V gave up 5 bases and J gave up 5 bases; unmatched junction bases: 9. The germline V gene has CDR1 MNHNY and CDR2 SVGAGI (reference sequence). This CDR3 comprises 15 residues. CDR3 nucleotide sequence: TGTGCCAGCAGTAAACCGCCGGGACAGAACAATGAGCAGTTCTTC. Amino acid sequence: CASSKPPGQNNEQFF.